This T cell receptor beta chain appears in the sequencing data of a study of identifying expanded T cells in peripheral blood (dated by TCRdb to the late 2010s). The study in broad terms: Separate aliquots of the same genomic DNA pool were sequenced to produce technical replicates, and four replicates were compared in pairs. Beyond this particular receptor, the publication reports: For all healthy donors, the variance in clone template counts between two-week samples rose significantly as total template count increased. Across all healthy-donor time intervals, the beta-binomial model significantly cut both the number of clones called differentially abundant and the false-positive rate. The binomial model flagged around 1.1 differentially abundant clones between technical replicates, compared with roughly 17 over about 2 weeks and 19 over around 4 weeks. The authors expected that biological variance in healthy repertoires might rise further over much longer intervals, such as months to years.

During the collection period, no immune events, such as infections, were documented for the healthy donors. Time-dependent variance in a beta-binomial model of T-cell clone differential abundance was calibrated using healthy-donor blood repertoires as a training cohort. The training cohort comprised about ten healthy donors, 3 female and 7 male. On average the donors were 43 years old, and their ages spanned roughly 29 to 64 years. Whole blood from each healthy donor was obtained from a commercial supplier and was collected at three time points around 15 days apart. For immunosequencing, genomic DNA was extracted from whole blood that had not been sorted. The germline V gene yields SQVTM for CDR1 and ANQGSEA for CDR2. Compared with germline, V lacks 4 bases and J lacks 2 bases; bases without a gene match: 3. The CDR3 measures 13 amino acids from cysteine to phenylalanine. The kept DNA is CDR3 alone, 39 bases in frame from the first base.

The immunoSEQ Assay, which uses bias-controlled multiplex PCR amplification of genomic DNA, was used to profile TCRbeta CDR3 regions. In the paper's pipeline: To quantify the absolute abundance of each unique TCRbeta CDR3 region, the sequences were collapsed and filtered. Differential abundance was assessed using a binomial (Fisher-equivalent) model and a beta-binomial model in which time-dependent variance fitted from healthy donors was added. Any clone with fewer than 5 combined templates was excluded, and a clone was called differentially abundant if its Benjamini-Hochberg FDR was below 0.01. Using the form v = (b*log(k)+a)^2, the beta-binomial variance was modeled as a function of the total template count across the two samples. The source is immuneACCESS, and TCRdb retained only in-frame sequences with V and J called. Part of the clones is not carried over; for the studies checked, unresolved V genes explain less than half of this, and the remainder is unexplained. The V and J calls and the clone size are those of that table, but D and trimming were determined from the DNA. This sample gives 75,000 to 95,000 clones in total; around 91% of them show up just once. In total, the top ten clones hold about 3% of the sample.

With respect to this clone: The specificity of this receptor is unknown. No clone much larger than this one lies a single base away; base qualities are absent.

The chain is encoded by TRBV29-1 joined to TRBJ2-5; 8 bases in the middle match TRBD1. Sequences were obtained from blood. The source is a person aged 18-69 years in good health. The sequenced DNA: TGCAGCGTTGCAGGGACAGGACAAGAGACCCAGTACTTC. This codes for CSVAGTGQETQYF.